Sequencing of this T cell receptor (beta chain) was carried out in a study of CD8+CD57+ T cells in acquired aplastic anemia. Overall study context: DNA per sorted CD4+ or CD8+ sample ranged about 0.2 to 30 ug, averaging 3.2 ug. In CD4+ cells, healthy donors produced an average of around 11 million reads. Study-level results: Significance was not reached for CD8+ Simpson's diversity between patients and controls. The study identified roughly 29 CD8+ CDR3 sequences shared by patients and controls.

To note about this clonotype: Its target is not known.

Genomic DNA served as template for TCR beta VDJ and CDR3 profiling. TCRdb used MiXCR to reprocess the reads, holding one entry per CDR3 protein. The sample includes fewer than 45,000 distinct CDR3 sequences, more than 65% of them seen just once. This CDR3 has 12 amino acids. Germline CDR1 and CDR2: SGHTA and FQGTGA. The V and J ends lost 3 bases and 6 bases respectively, with 8 bases between them. The sequenced sample was sorted CD4+, CD8+, or CD8+CD57+ T cells (not recorded which) from PBMCs. The rearrangement uses TRBV7-3 and TRBJ1-2; TRBD1 is a possible D gene (5 bases). This TCR was sampled from a human donor in good health, serving as a control. The DNA for the CDR3 is TGTGCCAGCAGCTTGCAGGGCCATGGCTACACCTTC. This translates into CASSLQGHGYTF.